By frequency in the sample, the clone carrying this T cell receptor beta chain is medium-sized. No antigen is known for it. After removal of 4 bases from V and 1 base from J, the junction contained 3 bases not matched to a gene. CDR3 size: 14 residues. In germline, CDR1 is SGHNT, CDR2 YENEEA. This sample was taken from a study of T cells in localized non-small cell lung cancer. Study-wide results and caveats: Uninvolved adjacent lung showed higher T cell clonality than tumor. Blood T cell density predicted longer survival; adjacent-lung clonality, shorter.

Here immunoSEQ multiplex PCR was the method, and the copy in TCRdb shows in-frame clones only, minus some. This sample has some 4,500 clones; more than 20% occur once, and the top ten carry around 5.2%. The chain has TRBV11-3 and TRBJ1-1; 7 bases map to TRBD1. The TCR sequence derives from a female donor older than 55 with stage I lung adenocarcinoma. Sequenced here: lung tumor tissue, sampled before any cancer treatment. The DNA for the CDR3 is TGTGCCAGCAGCTCAGGGGGGACGAACACTGAAGCTTTCTTT. Protein sequence: CASSSGGTNTEAFF. The whole variable domain, filled in from reference TRBV11-3 and TRBJ1-1, reads EAGVVQSPRYKIIEKKQPVAFWCNPISGHNTLYWYLQNLGQGPELLIRYENEEAVDDSQLPKDRFSAERLKGVDSTLKIQPAELGDSAVYLCASSSGGTNTEAFFGQGTRLTVV.